What follows are 11 T cell receptor beta chains derived from one specimen sequenced in a study of vaccination effects on CD4 cells after COVID-19. Following culture for roughly 10 days, CD4+ T cells were isolated. Their specific antigens are unknown. TCRdb's copy holds only in-frame clones and misses some; the assay was immunoSEQ multiplex PCR. The sample has about 45,000 clones, around 74% seen once. This specimen consisted of CD4+ T cells from PBMCs cultured without peptide, obtained before COVID-19 vaccination. The receptors here all came from a human donor who had a prior SARS-CoV-2 infection.

The chain carries TRBV11-3 and TRBJ2-7; 11 nucleotides match TRBD2. Germline V gene sequence: CDR1 SGHNT, CDR2 YENEEA. This CDR3 region has 16 residues. V trimming: 1 base; J trimming: 2 bases; junction bases outside the gene matches: 4. The CDR3 is CASSLAGTSGPYEQYF. The CDR3 DNA sequence: TGTGCCAGCAGCTTAGCCGGGACTAGCGGCCCCTACGAGCAGTACTTC.

The gene calls are TRBV7-9 and TRBJ1-6; D is unclear. The V gene lost 1 base and the J gene lost 5 bases, with 9 bases spanning the gap. The germline CDR1 and CDR2 sequences are SEHNR and FQNEAQ (reference sequence). The CDR3 length is 15 residues. The CDR3 here is CASSLVPSHNSPLHF. The CDR3 nucleotides are TGTGCCAGCAGCTTAGTACCTTCTCATAATTCACCCCTCCACTTT.

The chain links TRBV15 to TRBJ1-4; no clear D. V lost 0 bases, J lost 6 bases, and 11 bases lay in between. Per germline, CDR1 LNHNV and CDR2 YYDKDF (reference sequence). The CDR3 covers 15 residues. In DNA form, the CDR3 reads TGTGCCACCAGCAGAGATACCGCTTGGGATGAAAAACTGTTTTTT. Protein: CATSRDTAWDEKLFF.

The chain links TRBV28 to TRBJ1-2; a possible D gene is TRBD1 (6 bases). The CDR3 extends over 13 amino acids. The germline V and J ends were trimmed by 5 bases and 8 bases, with 15 bases remaining between them. CDR1 and CDR2 from the germline V gene are MDHEN and SYDVKM. The CDR3 spells CASSPQRGAGYTF. The CDR3 DNA reads TGTGCCAGCAGTCCCCAAAGGGGGGCGGGCTACACCTTC.

The gene calls are TRBV6-4 and TRBJ2-1; D gene unclear. The germline V and J ends were trimmed by 2 bases and 5 bases, with 13 bases remaining between them. The CDR3 consists of 15 residues. Germline CDR1 and CDR2: MRHNA and SNTAGT. CDR3 in DNA: TGTGCCAGCAGTGACCTTATGCGGAGCAACAATGAGCAGTTCTTC. Translated, it gives CASSDLMRSNNEQFF.

This clone has just one count. The rearrangement uses TRBV7-3 and TRBJ2-2, with a possible D match to TRBD1 (6 bases). The CDR3 sequence is 16 residues long. Trimming pared 2 bases from V and 1 base from J, leaving 11 bases between. Per germline, CDR1 SGHTA and CDR2 FQGTGA. The CDR3 sequence is CASSLLGGGNTGELFF. The DNA of the CDR3 is TGTGCCAGCAGCTTACTAGGGGGTGGGAACACCGGGGAGCTGTTTTTT.

The genes are TRBV4-3 and TRBJ2-7, with a weak D call TRBD1 (7 bases). The CDR3 totals 16 residues. CDR1 LGHNA and CDR2 YSLEER come from the germline V gene. Deletions cut 0 bases from V and 3 bases from J, with 15 bases between. CDR3 in amino acids: CASSQDWAGQHYEQYF. The DNA of the CDR3 is TGCGCCAGCAGCCAAGATTGGGCGGGACAGCACTACGAGCAGTACTTC.

The V gene is TRBV6-2 or TRBV6-3, the J gene TRBJ2-7; TRBD1 aligns across 9 bases. V was pared by 6 bases and J by 3 bases, with 6 bases of the junction left unmatched. The CDR3 is made up of 14 amino acids. Germline lookup yields CDR1 MNHEY and CDR2 SVGEGT. CDR3: CASSQPGQGYEQYF. The CDR3 nucleotides are TGTGCCAGCAGCCAACCGGGACAGGGCTACGAGCAGTACTTC.

V usage is TRBV4-1 and J usage is TRBJ1-2; 9 bases line up with TRBD1. Germline lookup yields CDR1 MGHRA and CDR2 YSYEKL. CDR3 length equals 16 residues. The V and J ends lost 3 bases and 1 base, in that order; junction bases with no gene match: 6. As DNA, the CDR3 is TGCGCCAGCAGCCACCCGGGACAGGGAGTTAACTATGGCTACACCTTC. Translating it yields CASSHPGQGVNYGYTF.

The table lists this clone with a few counts. The chain employs TRBV6-5 and TRBJ2-3, with 7 nucleotides matching TRBD2. The CDR3 consists of 14 residues. Germline lookup yields CDR1 MNHEY and CDR2 SVGAGI. The V gene end was trimmed by 6 bases and the J gene end by 3 bases; junction bases not matched to a gene: 6. The CDR3 is CASSQGLSTDTQYF. The DNA of the CDR3 is TGTGCCAGCAGCCAGGGACTATCTACAGATACGCAGTATTTT.

The chain couples TRBV9 to TRBJ1-4; 9 bases fit TRBD1. Losses at the gene ends were 0 bases for V and 8 bases for J; bases not matched to a gene: 5. Germline CDR1 reads SGDLS; CDR2 reads YYNGEE. CDR3 length: 15 residues. The CDR3 region has the DNA TGTGCCAGCAGCGTAGCGACAGGGGGAAGAGAAAAACTGTTTTTT. This gives the protein CASSVATGGREKLFF.